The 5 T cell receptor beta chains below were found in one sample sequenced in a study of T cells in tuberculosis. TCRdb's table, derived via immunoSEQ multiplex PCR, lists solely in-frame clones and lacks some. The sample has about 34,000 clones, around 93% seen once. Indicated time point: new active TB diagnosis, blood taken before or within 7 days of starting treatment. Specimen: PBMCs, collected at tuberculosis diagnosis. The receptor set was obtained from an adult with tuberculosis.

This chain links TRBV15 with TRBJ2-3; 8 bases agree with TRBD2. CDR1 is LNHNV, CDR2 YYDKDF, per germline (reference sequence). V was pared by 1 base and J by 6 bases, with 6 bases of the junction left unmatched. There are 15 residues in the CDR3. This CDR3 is CATSRASGSYDTQYF. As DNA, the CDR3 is TGTGCCACCAGCAGAGCTAGCGGGTCCTACGATACGCAGTATTTT.

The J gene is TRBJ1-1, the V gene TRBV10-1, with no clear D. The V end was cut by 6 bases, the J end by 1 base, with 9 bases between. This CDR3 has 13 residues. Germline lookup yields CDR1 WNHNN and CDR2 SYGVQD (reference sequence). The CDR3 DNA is TGCGCCAGCAGGCTAAGTAAGAACACTGAAGCTTTCTTT. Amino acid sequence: CASRLSKNTEAFF.

CDR3 protein: CASSPNGGVPYEQYF. The CDR3 bases are TGTGCCAGCAGTCCCAATGGAGGGGTGCCCTACGAGCAGTACTTC. V usage is TRBV27 and J usage is TRBJ2-7, with D possibly matching TRBD2 (6 bases). This CDR3 is built from 15 residues. Germline CDR1 and CDR2: MNHEY and SMNVEV (reference sequence). Trimming cost V 5 bases and J 2 bases, with 16 bases left between them.

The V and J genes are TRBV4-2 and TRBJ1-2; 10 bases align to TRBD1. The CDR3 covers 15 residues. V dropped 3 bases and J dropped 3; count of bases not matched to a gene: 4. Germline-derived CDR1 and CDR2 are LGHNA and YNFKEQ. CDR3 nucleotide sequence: TGTGCCAGCAGCCAGAGGGACAGGGGAGACTATGGCTACACCTTC. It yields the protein CASSQRDRGDYGYTF.

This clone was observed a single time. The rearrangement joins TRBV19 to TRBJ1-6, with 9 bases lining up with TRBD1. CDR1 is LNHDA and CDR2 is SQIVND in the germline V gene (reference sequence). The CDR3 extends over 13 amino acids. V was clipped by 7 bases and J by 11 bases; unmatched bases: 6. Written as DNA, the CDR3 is TGTGCCAGTACGGACAGGGGAGGCCCACCCCTCCACTTT. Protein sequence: CASTDRGGPPLHF.